These 9 T cell receptor beta chains share one sample of origin, sequenced in a study of cytomegalovirus exposure and HLA in healthy donors. The PCR was carried out with 60 Vbeta primers and 13 Jbeta primers. The data were produced by immunoSEQ multiplex PCR, yet TCRdb's version contains in-frame clones alone and is incomplete. The sample shows approximately 120,000 clones, less than 80% of them seen only once. Sequenced material: PBMCs. These receptors came from a woman aged 50 to 65 in good health and CMV-seropositive.

The V gene is TRBV9, the J gene TRBJ2-2; 8 nucleotides align to TRBD1. The length of the CDR3 is 16 residues. V shed 2 bases, J shed 6 bases, and the junction held 9 bases outside the gene matches. The germline gives CDR1 SGDLS, CDR2 YYNGEE. The DNA of the CDR3 is TGTGCCAGCAGCGTCTCAGGGGGCGAGGGGGCCGGGGAGCTGTTTTTT. It is translated as CASSVSGGEGAGELFF.

Concerning this clone itself: The sample holds other DNA sequences that translate to the same CDR3. The CDR3 protein is CASSPRGGGLSPLHF. DNA of the CDR3: TGTGCCAGCAGCCCCCGCGGAGGGGGCCTTTCACCCCTCCACTTT. J is TRBJ1-6 and V is TRBV6-6, with TRBD1 matching 7 bases. Looked up from germline, CDR1 is MNHNY and CDR2 is SVGAGI (reference sequence). V lost 6 bases and J lost 9; bases outside the gene matches: 11. The CDR3 length is 15 residues.

The V call is TRBV14, the J call TRBJ2-3, with 12 bases that match TRBD2. The trim removed 4 bases at V and 3 bases at J, leaving 2 bases unmatched. CDR3 length: 15 residues. Germline V gene lookup returns CDR1 SGHDN and CDR2 FVKESK. This CDR3 is CASSRTSGMTDTQYF. CDR3 nucleotides: TGTGCCAGCAGCCGGACTAGCGGGATGACAGATACGCAGTATTTT.

The V gene is TRBV7-3, the J gene TRBJ2-5; 8 bases agree with TRBD2. Looked up from germline, CDR1 is SGHTA and CDR2 is FQGTGA. The CDR3 runs 15 residues. After removal of 4 bases from V and 2 bases from J, the junction contained 6 bases not matched to a gene. The CDR3 coding sequence is TGTGCCAGCAGCTCAATAGCGGGGCCACAAGAGACCCAGTACTTC. Translating it yields CASSSIAGPQETQYF.

The chain joins TRBV5-4 to TRBJ2-7, with D unclear. The CDR3 runs 14 residues. V was trimmed by 1 base and J by 2 bases, leaving 10 bases between them. Germline V CDR1 and CDR2: SGHNT, YYREEE (reference sequence). CDR3 nucleotides: TGTGCCAGCAGCTTGTATGCTAGTACCTACGAGCAGTACTTC. Translation gives CASSLYASTYEQYF. Variable domain in full (rest from reference TRBV5-4 and TRBJ2-7): ETGVTQSPTHLIKTRGQQVTLRCSSQSGHNTVSWYQQALGQGPQFIFQYYREEENGRGNFPPRFSGLQFPNYSSELNVNALELDDSALYLCASSLYASTYEQYFGPGTRLTVT.

The gene calls are TRBV13 and TRBJ1-3; no clear D. The V end lost 3 bases, the J end lost 5 bases, and 8 bases lay between the germline ends. The CDR3 has 13 residues. The germline CDR1 and CDR2 sequences are PRHDT and FYEKMQ (reference sequence). The CDR3 bases are TGTGCCAGCAGCTTGAGAGGGCGAAACACCATATATTTT. Amino acid sequence: CASSLRGRNTIYF. Supplemented by reference TRBV13 and TRBJ1-3, the full variable domain reads AAGVIQSPRHLIKEKRETATLKCYPIPRHDTVYWYQQGPGQDPQFLISFYEKMQSDKGSIPDRFSAQQFSDYHSELNMSSLELGDSALYFCASSLRGRNTIYFGEGSWLTVV.

The CDR3 nucleotides are TGTGCCAGCAGCTTAGGGGGGACAGTAGATACGCAGTATTTT. Translating gives CASSLGGTVDTQYF. J is TRBJ2-3 and V is TRBV11-2, with 7 bases that match TRBD1. The junction had 3 bases not matched to a gene; V was cut back by 1 base and J by 5 bases. CDR1 and CDR2 (germline): SGHAT, FQNNGV. This CDR3 contains 14 residues.

This chain connects TRBV27 to TRBJ2-7; D is perhaps TRBD1 (5 bases). CDR3 length equals 14 residues. From germline, CDR1 is MNHEY and CDR2 SMNVEV (reference sequence). V lost 5 bases and J 3 bases, leaving 14 bases between the germline ends. CDR3 loop: CASSPPTVFYEQYF. DNA for the CDR3: TGTGCCAGCAGTCCCCCGACAGTATTCTACGAGCAGTACTTC.

The chain is built from TRBV27 and TRBJ2-5, with 8 bases aligning to TRBD2. With V trimmed by 6 bases and J by 5 bases, 8 bases remained unmatched. Germline CDR1 is MNHEY and CDR2 is SMNVEV (reference sequence). The CDR3 runs 14 residues. CDR3 sequence: CASRPRGGWETQYF. As DNA, the CDR3 is TGTGCCAGCAGACCTCGGGGGGGGTGGGAGACCCAGTACTTC.